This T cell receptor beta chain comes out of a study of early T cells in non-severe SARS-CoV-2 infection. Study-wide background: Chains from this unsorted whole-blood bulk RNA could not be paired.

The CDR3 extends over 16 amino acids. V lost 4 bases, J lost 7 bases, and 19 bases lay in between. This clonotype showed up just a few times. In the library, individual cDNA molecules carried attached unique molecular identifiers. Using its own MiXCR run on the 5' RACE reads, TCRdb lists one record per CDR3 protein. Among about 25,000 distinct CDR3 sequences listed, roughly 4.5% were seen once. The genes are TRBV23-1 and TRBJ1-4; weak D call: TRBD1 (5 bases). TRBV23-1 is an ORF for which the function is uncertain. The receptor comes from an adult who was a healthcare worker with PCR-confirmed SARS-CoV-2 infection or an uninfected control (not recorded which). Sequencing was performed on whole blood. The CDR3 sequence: CASSPGAPGHGEKLFF. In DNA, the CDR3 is TGCGCCAGCAGTCCCGGCGCCCCGGGGCACGGTGAAAAACTGTTTTTT.